This T cell receptor beta chain was documented in a study of shared clonotypes between healthy human individuals. Study background: Donors consisted of two women and three men between 18 and 49. Study-wide points: Blood was the only sampled material, and tissue repertoires likely differ.

The CDR3 extends over 16 amino acids. Looked up from germline, CDR1 is MGHRA and CDR2 is YSYEKL. With 0 bases removed from V and 2 bases from J, the gap between germline ends came to 11 bases. The count of this clone is one. Its antigen is currently unknown. Clones were sequenced by immunoSEQ multiplex PCR, and TCRdb holds only the in-frame ones, with some missing. The sample shows about 480,000 clones, 60% to 80% of them seen only once. Samples left unsorted employed around 92 million PBMCs for genomic DNA. The chain employs TRBV4-1 and TRBJ2-4, with D unresolved. This sequence was found in a middle-aged woman in good health. Some clones in this sample may be carry-over from other donors' samples. The sample consisted of PBMCs. The chain's CDR3 is CASSQDTLWTKNIQYF. The CDR3 DNA is TGCGCCAGCAGCCAAGATACGCTGTGGACCAAAAACATTCAGTACTTC.